This T cell receptor (beta chain) came from a study of T cell responses to AZD1222 COVID-19 vaccine (dated by TCRdb to about 2021). Notes on the research overall: A total of 233 trial participants underwent TCR sequencing, of whom 200 to 220 received two doses of AZD1222 and about 25 received two doses of the MenACWY control vaccine. Trial participants were enrolled by age into 18-55, 56-69 and 70-plus year subgroups, with roughly 150, 30 and 60 TCR-sequenced participants respectively. What the study reported, not specific to this receptor: The whole spike protein was spanned by vaccine-associated CD4 TCRs, and dominant responses were seen in regions 160-218 and 743-854. A significant rise in spike-specific TCR breadth and depth was observed after two AZD1222 doses relative to day 0 and relative to MenACWY recipients. The 56-69-year group was small, and its depth increase did not reach significance, likely because of low power. No day 14 peak-response samples were available, so repertoires were characterized only after the peak T cell response. Conclusions about previously exposed vaccinees were limited because only a handful of AZD1222 recipients were SARS-CoV-2 seropositive at baseline. Epitopes outside the regions mutated in the B.1.351 and B.1.1.7 variants were reportedly recognized by nearly half of the unique spike-specific TCRs. Most participants were white British and females outnumbered males, and the authors suggested that clonal diversity may have been underestimated.

The CDR3 regions of human TCRbeta chains were analyzed by immunosequencing. The study's own analysis went as follows. TCRs in the repertoires were matched against a reference library of SARS-CoV-2-specific TCRs that had been generated with the MIRA antigen-specificity platform. Breadth meant the fraction of unique TCRs that were SARS-CoV-2-associated, whereas depth meant the fraction of total T cells that were SARS-CoV-2-associated. Using the MIRA data, every spike-specific TCR was mapped to the spike region that the TCR reacted to and assigned to either a CD4 or a CD8 class. Log10-transformed breadth and depth values were compared by one-way ANOVA with Sidak's multiple comparisons tests. As stored in TCRdb, this immuneACCESS dataset retains in-frame rearrangements with V and J assigned. A fraction of the clones does not appear; measured against another copy, unresolved V genes explain less than half of the discrepancy, and the remainder lacks a known reason. V and J calls and clone size are as listed in that table; D and trimming were resolved from the DNA. This sample gives some 100,000 clones in total; about 90% of them show up just once. The top ten clones comprise roughly 4.3% of the sample.

In the paper's terms, the time point label means: about 28 days (+/-7) after the second vaccine dose. Because spike-specific TCR depth and breadth did not differ between the two schedules, AZD1222 recipients who got a second dose at roughly 4 weeks were pooled with those who got a second dose at roughly 12 weeks. Samples from vaccinated people were obtained from the UK trials COV001 and COV002, which included a single-blind randomized controlled phase 2/3 trial of AZD1222 (ChAdOx1 nCoV-19) in healthy adults. Trial participant PBMC samples were collected at day 0 and day 28 after the second dose for TCRbeta chain sequencing. Trimming takes 6 bases from V and 1 base from J, and the germline ends sit 8 bases apart. Based on the germline V gene, the CDR1 and CDR2 sequences are SGDLS and YYNGEE. The CDR3 runs 14 amino acids, cysteine and phenylalanine included. The read is trimmed to its CDR3 DNA, 42 bases read in frame from base 1.

As for this clone: Its antigen remains unidentified. Qualities for individual bases were not recorded, and no much larger clone is one base off.

The receptor was derived from an adult who received the AZD1222 COVID-19 vaccine. The chain is assembled from TRBV9 and TRBJ2-6; no D segment can be confidently identified. The source was peripheral blood, collected 28 days after the second AZD1222 dose. This receptor carries the CDR3 CASTTPSGANVLTF. The nucleotide sequence is given as TGTGCCAGCACTACTCCTTCTGGGGCCAACGTCCTGACTTTC.